This is a list of T cell receptor beta chains from one sample in a study of blood T cell repertoires in COVID-19. The method was immunoSEQ multiplex PCR; TCRdb's version includes in-frame clones alone and lacks a portion of them. The sample carries roughly 200,000 clones, more than 70% recorded once. The specimen sequenced was peripheral blood. The receptors originated from an older woman with acute or convalescent COVID-19. Both conserved end residues are part of each CDR3. D genes are given only for firm matches. A row's size may be missing; if present it is once, few, many or a size class.

.	TRBV28	TRBJ1-5	.	TGTGCCAGCAGTCCGGGAGAGGCGAATCAGCCCCAGCATTTT	CASSPGEANQPQHF
.	TRBV20-1	TRBJ2-1	TRBD2	TGCAGTGCTGTTAGAGGGACTAAGCAGTTCTTC	CSAVRGTKQFF
.	TRBV2	TRBJ2-4	.	TGTGCCAGCAGCCCTTTCAAGGGGAGGACGGTCAACATTCAGTACTTC	CASSPFKGRTVNIQYF
.	TRBV27	TRBJ2-3	TRBD1	TGTGCCAGCAGTTTAGGGACAGGGGGAGGACTGCGCGGTACGCAGTATTTT	CASSLGTGGGLRGTQYF
.	TRBV14	TRBJ1-3	.	TGTGCCAGCAGCCACAGGACAATCTCTGGAAACACCATATATTTT	CASSHRTISGNTIYF
.	TRBV3-1/TRBV3-2	TRBJ1-6	TRBD1	TGTGCCAGCAGCGAACGACAGGGGAGGGATTCACCCCTCCACTTT	CASSERQGRDSPLHF
.	TRBV2	TRBJ1-2	TRBD1	TGTGCCAGCAACCAATTCACCGGGACAGGGAAGGATGGCTACACCTTC	CASNQFTGTGKDGYTF
few	TRBV2	TRBJ2-5	.	TGTGCCAGCAGACGGGGGGCACGGCAGGAGGTGCAGACCCAGTACTTC	CASRRGARQEVQTQYF
.	TRBV11-3	TRBJ2-3	.	TGTGCCAGCAGCTCTCGCCGGGGAGATACGCAGTATTTT	CASSSRRGDTQYF
few	TRBV6-4	TRBJ2-2	TRBD1	TGTGCCAGCAGTGCCGGGACAGGGAACGGGGAGCTGTTTTTT	CASSAGTGNGELFF
.	TRBV6-6	TRBJ2-7	.	TGTGCCAGCAGTTCGATGACTAGTTCGAGCTCCTACGAGCAGTACTTC	CASSSMTSSSSYEQYF
.	TRBV28	TRBJ1-6	.	TGTGCCAGCAGTTTATTGGAGCGTTCACCCCTCCACTTT	CASSLLERSPLHF
.	TRBV5-4	TRBJ2-3	.	TGTGCCAGCAGCCCCCACTCCGATACGCAGTATTTT	CASSPHSDTQYF
.	TRBV25-1	TRBJ2-6	.	TGTGCCAGCAGTGAAACTAACTCTGGGGCCAACGTCCTGACTTTC	CASSETNSGANVLTF
.	TRBV24-1	TRBJ1-6	TRBD1	TGTGCCACCAGTGGCGGACAGGAGCAACGGTATAATTCACCCCTCCACTTT	CATSGGQEQRYNSPLHF
once	TRBV5-1	TRBJ2-1	TRBD2	TGCGCCAGCAGCTTCTTTTCCCGGGAGGGTAGCTCCCCGAGCTCCTACAATGAGCAGTTCTTC	CASSFFSREGSSPSSYNEQFF
.	TRBV5-1	TRBJ1-6	.	TGCGCCAGCAGCTTGAAACAGGGAAGCTCACCCCTCCACTTT	CASSLKQGSSPLHF
.	TRBV6-5	TRBJ1-2	.	TGTGCCAGCAGTTACGCGGGTTCCTATGGCTACACCTTC	CASSYAGSYGYTF
.	TRBV29-1	TRBJ2-3	.	TGCAGCGCAATAACGGGCAGGGGTTTAGTCGCAGATACGCAGTATTTT	CSAITGRGLVADTQYF
.	TRBV28	TRBJ2-5	.	TGTGCCAGCAGCAGCCCGGCGGGACAAGAGACCCAGTACTTC	CASSSPAGQETQYF
.	TRBV25-1	TRBJ1-3	.	TGTGCCAGCAGTAGCACAGGGACGGGAAACACCATATATTTT	CASSSTGTGNTIYF
.	TRBV7-8	TRBJ2-7	.	TGTGCCAGCAGCTTAGGAGGAGCCCCCCACGAGCAGTACTTC	CASSLGGAPHEQYF
once	TRBV20-1	TRBJ2-1	.	TGCAGTGCTAGTACAATGGCAGGGCAAGTAGTCAATGAGCAGTTCTTC	CSASTMAGQVVNEQFF
.	TRBV28	TRBJ1-4	.	TGTGCCAGCAGTTTAGGAGGGACCCTTGGGGAAAAACTGTTTTTT	CASSLGGTLGEKLFF
.	TRBV5-1	TRBJ2-2	.	TGCGCCAGCAGCTTGGGAGACATGAACACCGGGGAGCTGTTTTTT	CASSLGDMNTGELFF
.	TRBV11-2	TRBJ2-1	.	TGTGCCAGCAGCTTAGGGTTGTACGGGTGGAATGAGCAGTTCTTC	CASSLGLYGWNEQFF
.	TRBV28	TRBJ1-3	.	TGTGCCAGCAGTTCCGTCAGGATCGTCTCTGGAAACACCATATATTTT	CASSSVRIVSGNTIYF
.	TRBV5-1	TRBJ1-1	.	TGCGCCAGCAGCCCCCTCCGGGGAATGAACACTGAAGCTTTCTTT	CASSPLRGMNTEAFF
.	TRBV7-3	TRBJ2-2	.	TGTGCCAGCAGCTTCAAGAGCGGGGAGCTGTTTTTT	CASSFKSGELFF
.	TRBV7-7	TRBJ2-1	.	TGTGCTAGCAGCTTAGACTACTCGTCCTACAATGAGCAGTTCTTC	CASSLDYSSYNEQFF
.	TRBV6-6	TRBJ2-7	TRBD2	TGTGCCAGCAGTTACTCAGCCCTAGCGGGAGCCGAGCAGTACTTC	CASSYSALAGAEQYF
.	TRBV23-1	TRBJ2-1	TRBD1	TGCGCCAGCAGGCCACCGGGACAGGGGTCCAATGAGCAGTTCTTC	CASRPPGQGSNEQFF
.	TRBV11-3	TRBJ2-1	.	TGTGCCAGCAATCCGGGAATCTACAATGAGCAGTTCTTC	CASNPGIYNEQFF
.	TRBV11-1	TRBJ2-5	.	TGTGCCAGCAGCTTAACCTTTGGGGGGGAGACCCAGTACTTC	CASSLTFGGETQYF
.	TRBV29-1	TRBJ1-2	.	TGCAGCGTTGAAGTAAACCGGAGGGATGGCTACACCTTC	CSVEVNRRDGYTF
.	TRBV6-5	TRBJ1-2	.	TGTGCCAGCAGTTACCCGGGAGCTAACTATGGCTACACCTTC	CASSYPGANYGYTF
.	TRBV4-2	TRBJ2-7	.	TGTGCCAGCAGCCAAGATGGCGGGACGTACGAGCAGTACTTC	CASSQDGGTYEQYF
.	TRBV25-1	TRBJ1-2	.	TGTGCCAGCAGTGCCACAGGCCCTGTCGGGGGCTACACCTTC	CASSATGPVGGYTF
.	TRBV30	TRBJ1-1	.	TGTGCTCGGAGCCAGGGATCAGGCACTGAAGCTTTCTTT	CARSQGSGTEAFF
once	TRBV19	TRBJ1-1	.	TGTGCCAGTAGTATACAGGGAGGTGATACTGAAGCTTTCTTT	CASSIQGGDTEAFF
.	TRBV9	TRBJ1-2	TRBD1	TGTGCCAGCAGCGTCCTCTGGGACAGCAAATACTATGGCTACACCTTC	CASSVLWDSKYYGYTF
.	TRBV19	TRBJ2-1	.	TGTGCCAGTAGTTCCATGACGGGGAGCTCCTACAATGAGCAGTTCTTC	CASSSMTGSSYNEQFF